The 29 T cell receptor beta chains in this list originate from one sample, sequenced in a study of sequential checkpoint blockade in melanoma (dated by TCRdb to 2018 to 2020). This sample's treatment or condition label indicates: randomized to nivolumab then ipilimumab (arm A) or the reverse (arm B). Library preparation was by the immunoSEQ multiplex PCR assay. TCRdb re-hosts the immuneACCESS table, in-frame sequences only. Its copies lack some clones; in the studies checked, an unresolved V gene accounts for under half of them, and the cause for the rest is not known. The sample records around 35,000 clones, 32% of which are singletons. Together, the top ten hold about 1.5% of the sample. Material: tumor tissue (inferred from file names), obtained from a patient given nivolumab and ipilimumab in sequence. The receptors originated from a human donor with melanoma.

This clone was seen a handful of times. V and J are TRBV6-8 and TRBJ2-7, with TRBD1 matching 8 bases. Trimming cost V 0 bases and J 4 bases; bases outside gene matches: 8. The CDR3 is 16 amino acids. CDR1 MNHGY and CDR2 SAAAGT come from the germline V gene. The CDR3 DNA follows: TGTGCCAGCAGTTACTCGAGGGCAGGGGGCCTTTACGAGCAGTACTTC. It specifies CASSYSRAGGLYEQYF.

This clone was seen only a few times. This sequence joins TRBV10-3 and TRBJ2-5, with 9 positions matching TRBD2. V was clipped by 0 bases and J by 5 bases; unmatched bases: 7. This CDR3 spans 16 amino acids. The germline V gene encodes CDR1 ENHRY and CDR2 SYGVKD. The CDR3 region has the DNA TGTGCCATCAGTGAGTCCACTAGCGGGCTAGGGGAGACCCAGTACTTC. This encodes CAISESTSGLGETQYF.

This clone was seen many times. The chain is built from TRBV11-3 and TRBJ1-1; 7 bases are a match to TRBD1. Germline V gene lookup returns CDR1 SGHNT and CDR2 YENEEA. CDR3 size: 16 residues. V shed 6 bases and J 0 bases; nucleotides not matched to a gene: 10. The CDR3 DNA follows: TGTGCCAGCAGGGCTGGACAGGCGTCCATGAACACTGAAGCTTTCTTT. It translates to CASRAGQASMNTEAFF. The variable domain in full, completed from reference TRBV11-3 and TRBJ1-1, reads EAGVVQSPRYKIIEKKQPVAFWCNPISGHNTLYWYLQNLGQGPELLIRYENEEAVDDSQLPKDRFSAERLKGVDSTLKIQPAELGDSAVYLCASRAGQASMNTEAFFGQGTRLTVV.

Here the CDR3 reads CASSLDHSGSSSYNEQFF. In DNA, the CDR3 is TGTGCCAGCAGCTTAGATCACAGCGGGAGTAGCTCCTACAATGAGCAGTTCTTC. The V gene is TRBV11-3, the J gene TRBJ2-1; 8 nucleotides line up with TRBD2. The CDR3 loop spans 18 amino acids. V lost 0 bases to trimming and J lost 0 bases; unmatched junction nucleotides: 7. The V gene's germline CDR1 is SGHNT and CDR2 YENEEA.

The V gene is TRBV28, the J gene TRBJ2-7; the match to TRBD2 covers 8 bases. The ends lost 6 bases at V and 5 bases at J; junction bases unmatched: 3. Looked up from germline, CDR1 is MDHEN and CDR2 is SYDVKM. The CDR3 sequence is 12 residues long. The chain's CDR3 is CASSERGHEQYF. In nucleotides, the CDR3 is TGTGCCAGCAGCGAGCGGGGGCACGAGCAGTACTTC.

The chain has TRBV29-1 and TRBJ2-3; TRBD2 aligns across 11 bases. Germline loops: CDR1 SQVTM, CDR2 ANQGSEA. The CDR3 sequence is 15 residues long. The V and J ends lost 1 base and 5 bases, in that order; junction bases with no gene match: 5. This chain's CDR3 is CSVEVSGGERDTQYF. The CDR3, as DNA: TGCAGCGTTGAAGTTAGCGGGGGGGAGAGAGATACGCAGTATTTT.

In its sample, this clone was seen a few times. The J gene is TRBJ2-3, the V gene TRBV10-3; 9 bases are shared with TRBD2. CDR3 length: 16 amino acids. Trimming cost V 4 bases and J 2 bases; bases outside gene matches: 7. Per the germline V gene, CDR1 is ENHRY and CDR2 is SYGVKD. CDR3 protein: CAISGPPSGVTDTQYF. The CDR3, as DNA: TGTGCCATCAGTGGGCCTCCTAGCGGGGTCACAGATACGCAGTATTTT.

In this sample, this clone turned up a few times. This chain joins TRBV6-8 and TRBJ1-1; D is perhaps TRBD1 (6 bases). The CDR3 loop spans 14 amino acids. With 5 bases removed from V and 1 base from J, the gap between germline ends came to 11 bases. The V gene's germline CDR1 is MNHGY and CDR2 SAAAGT. In DNA, the CDR3 is TGTGCCAGCAGTGACGGACAGCGGAACACTGAAGCTTTCTTT. It codes for CASSDGQRNTEAFF.

This clone was counted between two and nine times. This chain uses TRBV7-6 with TRBJ2-1, with 10 bases aligning to TRBD2. The CDR3 length is 18 residues. V trimming: 5 bases; J trimming: 1 base; junction bases outside the gene matches: 11. Germline V gene lookup returns CDR1 SGHVS and CDR2 FNYEAQ. The CDR3 reads CASSRRGSGGPSYNEQFF. CDR3 DNA: TGTGCCAGCAGCCGCCGGGGTAGCGGGGGGCCTTCCTACAATGAGCAGTTCTTC.

CDR3 residues: CASSYRLYWPGKYNEQFF. In DNA form, the CDR3 reads TGTGCCAGCAGTTACCGACTTTACTGGCCCGGGAAGTACAATGAGCAGTTCTTC. V gene TRBV6-8 combines with J gene TRBJ2-1, with D possibly TRBD2 on 5 matching bases. This CDR3 contains 18 residues. V was trimmed by 2 bases and J by 4 bases, leaving 21 bases between them. Germline V gene lookup returns CDR1 MNHGY and CDR2 SAAAGT.

The chain couples TRBV11-3 to TRBJ2-7; TRBD2 matches 10 bases. Germline loops: CDR1 SGHNT, CDR2 YENEEA. V was clipped by 4 bases and J by 5 bases; unmatched bases: 5. The length of the CDR3 is 14 residues. CDR3 in DNA: TGTGCCAGCAGCTCCGTAGCGGGAGGCGACGAGCAGTACTTC. This gives the protein CASSSVAGGDEQYF.

The gene calls are TRBV18 and TRBJ2-7; D remains ambiguous. CDR1 is KGHSH, CDR2 LQKENI, per germline. This CDR3 spans 13 amino acids. V lost 5 bases to trimming and J lost 7 bases, with 15 bases between them. The CDR3 is CASSSTTGEEQYF. The CDR3 coding sequence is TGTGCCAGCTCATCAACGACGGGTGAGGAGCAGTACTTC. The full variable domain, in which reference TRBV18 and TRBJ2-7 provide the parts outside the CDR3, is NAGVMQNPRHLVRRRGQEARLRCSPMKGHSHVYWYRQLPEEGLKFMVYLQKENIIDESGMPKERFSAEFPKEGPSILRIQQVVRGDSAAYFCASSSTTGEEQYFGPGTRLTVT.

The chain carries TRBV30 and TRBJ1-1; 12 bases agree with TRBD1. This CDR3 is 13 amino acids long. Germline V gives CDR1 GTSNPN, CDR2 SVGIG (reference sequence). V lost 4 bases to trimming and J lost 10 bases; unmatched junction nucleotides: 7. The CDR3 is CAWTPGQGAIAFF. In DNA form, the CDR3 reads TGTGCCTGGACTCCGGGACAGGGGGCAATAGCTTTCTTT.

This clone was counted only a few times. This chain links TRBV28 with TRBJ1-2, with 10 bases aligning to TRBD1. The V gene end was trimmed by 4 bases and the J gene end by 2 bases; junction bases not matched to a gene: 4. CDR1 and CDR2 (germline): MDHEN, SYDVKM. The CDR3 consists of 15 residues. The CDR3 region is CASSWDRGRNYGYTF. CDR3 in DNA: TGTGCCAGCAGTTGGGACAGGGGTAGGAACTATGGCTACACCTTC.

The chain carries TRBV6-8 and TRBJ2-1, with 7 positions matching TRBD2. After removal of 7 bases from V and 0 bases from J, the junction contained 12 bases not matched to a gene. Per the germline V gene, CDR1 is MNHGY and CDR2 is SAAAGT. CDR3 length: 17 residues. CDR3 in amino acids: CASKRSRSGNSYNEQFF. For the CDR3, the DNA is TGTGCCAGCAAGCGGAGCCGGAGCGGGAACTCCTACAATGAGCAGTTCTTC.

This clone was seen only once. V usage is TRBV30 and J usage is TRBJ1-1, with D uncertain. The CDR3 runs to 14 residues. The V end lost 1 base, the J end lost 5 bases, and 14 bases lay between the germline ends. CDR1 is GTSNPN, CDR2 SVGIG, per germline (reference sequence). The CDR3 here is CAWSAPIRSTEAFF. CDR3 in DNA: TGTGCCTGGAGTGCCCCCATAAGGTCGACTGAAGCTTTCTTT.

This sequence joins TRBV11-3 and TRBJ2-5, with 7 bases identical to TRBD1. The CDR3 has 14 residues. The J segment lost 4 bases and the V segment lost 6 bases, leaving 8 bases of the junction unmatched. Per germline, CDR1 SGHNT and CDR2 YENEEA. As DNA, the CDR3 is TGTGCCAGCAGTCGACAGGGCCAGGGAGAGACCCAGTACTTC. This translates into CASSRQGQGETQYF.

This clone showed up many times. The chain joins TRBV11-3 to TRBJ1-1; no clear D. The ends were cut back, 0 bases at V and 5 bases at J, with 10 bases in the middle. Germline CDR1 reads SGHNT; CDR2 reads YENEEA. This CDR3 comprises 14 residues. The CDR3 bases are TGTGCCAGCAGCTTAGAAGGGTCTTGGACTGAAGCTTTCTTT. It translates to CASSLEGSWTEAFF.

The rearrangement joins TRBV19 to TRBJ2-3, with 10 positions matching TRBD2. J lost 2 bases, V lost 4 bases, and 12 bases had no gene match. The CDR3 is 18 residues long. Per the germline V gene, CDR1 is LNHDA and CDR2 is SQIVND (reference sequence). CDR3: CASSRTSGTNGVTDTQYF. In DNA form, the CDR3 reads TGTGCCAGTAGTAGAACTAGCGGGACCAATGGGGTCACAGATACGCAGTATTTT.

The chain has TRBV15 and TRBJ2-6; no definite D call. Trimming left V 3 bases short and J 2 bases short, with 8 bases between. This CDR3 contains 15 residues. CDR1 is LNHNV, CDR2 YYDKDF, per germline (reference sequence). CDR3 loop: CATSRGSPGANVLTF. The DNA of the CDR3 is TGTGCCACCAGCAGGGGATCGCCTGGGGCCAACGTCCTGACTTTC.

The chain couples TRBV5-1 to TRBJ1-3, with no clear D. The V gene's germline CDR1 is SGHRS and CDR2 YFSETQ. This CDR3 has 15 residues. The CDR3 region is CAWLGGGKDGNTIYF. The CDR3 DNA reads as TGCGCTTGGTTGGGAGGTGGTAAGGATGGAAACACCATATATTTT.

The J gene is TRBJ2-5, the V gene TRBV19; 9 positions match TRBD1. V was clipped by 4 bases and J by 7 bases; unmatched bases: 7. Germline lookup yields CDR1 LNHDA and CDR2 SQIVND (reference sequence). This CDR3 is 14 amino acids long. CDR3 in DNA: TGTGCCAGTAGTACCTCACAGGGGGCCGTGACCCAGTACTTC. This translates into CASSTSQGAVTQYF.

This clone came up a few times. The chain recombines TRBV4-1 with TRBJ1-4; D is unclear. Germline V gene sequence: CDR1 MGHRA, CDR2 YSYEKL. Trimming cost V 4 bases and J 5 bases, with 5 bases left between them. This CDR3 region has 12 residues. The CDR3 region has the DNA TGCGCCAGCAGCCGTTCGAATGAAAAACTGTTTTTT. Protein: CASSRSNEKLFF.

This clone has a handful of counts. The chain uses TRBV6-8 and TRBJ2-1; TRBD2 agrees at 15 bases. This CDR3 is built from 18 residues. Losses at the gene ends were 2 bases for V and 9 bases for J; bases not matched to a gene: 11. The germline gives CDR1 MNHGY, CDR2 SAAAGT. CDR3 amino acids: CASSYPNRGLAGGVEQFF. Here the CDR3 DNA reads TGTGCCAGCAGTTACCCGAACCGGGGACTAGCGGGGGGCGTTGAGCAGTTCTTC.

The sample holds many counts of this clone. The chain has TRBV11-3 and TRBJ1-2, with TRBD1 matching 7 bases. Germline V lookup: CDR1 SGHNT, CDR2 YENEEA. There are 17 residues in the CDR3. Trimming took 1 base from V and 2 from J; bases not matched to a gene: 10. The DNA for the CDR3 is TGTGCCAGCAGCTTAGGAGGATGGGACAGTCGAAACTATGGCTACACCTTC. It yields the protein CASSLGGWDSRNYGYTF.

The J gene is TRBJ2-3, the V gene TRBV6-8; no reliable D call. The germline V gene encodes CDR1 MNHGY and CDR2 SAAAGT. The CDR3 is 14 amino acids. Between the trimmed V and J ends, which lost 8 bases and 1 base, there was a span of 13 bases. This CDR3 reads CASCKEHGTDTQYF. For the CDR3, the DNA is TGTGCCAGCTGTAAGGAGCACGGCACAGATACGCAGTATTTT.

This chain joins TRBV30 and TRBJ2-7; the match to TRBD2 covers 7 bases. V shed 8 bases, J shed 4 bases, and the junction held 11 bases outside the gene matches. CDR1 is GTSNPN, CDR2 SVGIG, per germline (reference sequence). CDR3 length: 13 amino acids. This chain's CDR3 is CAGTAGGRYEQYF. DNA of the CDR3: TGTGCCGGTACCGCGGGCGGGAGATACGAGCAGTACTTC.

The chain combines TRBV19 with TRBJ2-2; possibly TRBD1 or TRBD2 for D (5 bases each). This CDR3 contains 15 residues. V shed 1 base and J shed 4 bases, with 10 bases lying between them. Per germline, CDR1 LNHDA and CDR2 SQIVND (reference sequence). In nucleotides, the CDR3 is TGTGCCAGTAGTATAGGATTAGGGACCACCGGGGAGCTGTTTTTT. This codes for CASSIGLGTTGELFF.

This clone has a handful of counts. V usage is TRBV23-1 and J usage is TRBJ2-5, with TRBD2 matching over 10 bases. TRBV23-1 is an ORF, with its function uncertain. The length of the CDR3 is 13 residues. The V segment lost 7 bases and the J segment 4 bases; nucleotides outside the gene matches: 3. The CDR3 sequence is CASILAGGETQYF. The CDR3 region has the DNA TGCGCCAGCATCTTAGCGGGGGGAGAGACCCAGTACTTC.